A selection of T cell receptor beta chains follows, all from one sample in a study of breast tumors, draining lymph nodes, adjacent tissues. TCRdb reprocessed the multiplex PCR reads with MiXCR, giving one entry per CDR3 protein. The data hold some 22,000 distinct CDR3 sequences, with almost 70% observed a single time. The sample consisted of tumor-adjacent breast tissue. These receptors were collected from a female donor with breast cancer. Some clones in this sample may be carry-over from other donors' samples. Each CDR3 is given with its conserved first and last residue. Fields, in order: D gene, V gene, clone size, J gene, CDR3 DNA, CDR3 protein. The D gene is left open where the match is weak. Clone size, where shown, is once, few, many, or a class for clones that have expanded.

d_gene: -
v_gene: TRBV5-6
abundance: -
j_gene: TRBJ2-7
CDR3nt: TGTGCCAGCAGCCTAGGTCTAGGGGTGAGCTACGAGCAGTACTTC
CDR3aa: CASSLGLGVSYEQYF

d_gene: -
v_gene: TRBV4-2
abundance: few
j_gene: TRBJ1-1
CDR3nt: TGTGCCAGCAGCCTCCAAGTTCGGGGGCAGGACACTGAAGCTTTCTTT
CDR3aa: CASSLQVRGQDTEAFF

d_gene: -
v_gene: TRBV6-5
abundance: -
j_gene: TRBJ2-5
CDR3nt: TGTGCCAGCAGTTACTCGAGGACCCAAGAGACCCAGTACTTC
CDR3aa: CASSYSRTQETQYF

d_gene: -
v_gene: TRBV6-5
abundance: many
j_gene: TRBJ1-2
CDR3nt: TGTGCCAGCAGTTCCCGACAGTCGGGCGGCTTTGGCTACACCTTC
CDR3aa: CASSSRQSGGFGYTF

d_gene: TRBD1
v_gene: TRBV6-5
abundance: -
j_gene: TRBJ2-7
CDR3nt: TGTGCCAGCAGTTACCGGGACAGTTCCGAGCAGTACTTC
CDR3aa: CASSYRDSSEQYF

d_gene: TRBD2
v_gene: TRBV20-1
abundance: once
j_gene: TRBJ2-1
CDR3nt: TGCAGTGTTAGGCGGGGGGGCAATGAGCAGTTCTTC
CDR3aa: CSVRRGGNEQFF

d_gene: TRBD1
v_gene: TRBV9
abundance: -
j_gene: TRBJ2-2
CDR3nt: TGTGCCAGCAGCGCCCCGGACAGGGTTAACGGGGAGCTGTTTTTT
CDR3aa: CASSAPDRVNGELFF

d_gene: -
v_gene: TRBV2
abundance: few
j_gene: TRBJ1-2
CDR3nt: TGTGCCAGCATGAACGGACCCTATGGCTACACCTTC
CDR3aa: CASMNGPYGYTF

d_gene: -
v_gene: TRBV10-3
abundance: once
j_gene: TRBJ2-1
CDR3nt: TGTGCCATCAGTGAGCCCACGAACAAAGGGGGGCGGGAAAATGAGCAGTTCTTC
CDR3aa: CAISEPTNKGGRENEQFF

d_gene: TRBD2
v_gene: TRBV7-9
abundance: medium-sized
j_gene: TRBJ2-3
CDR3nt: TGTGCCAGCAGCTTAGAGGCGGGGGGGCCCACAGATACGCAGTATTTT
CDR3aa: CASSLEAGGPTDTQYF

d_gene: TRBD2
v_gene: TRBV9
abundance: -
j_gene: TRBJ2-7
CDR3nt: TGTGCCAGCAGCGTAGAGGGCGGCGGGAGTGGTGCCGAGCAGTACTTC
CDR3aa: CASSVEGGGSGAEQYF

d_gene: -
v_gene: TRBV11-3
abundance: -
j_gene: TRBJ2-1
CDR3nt: TGTGCCAGCAGCCCCTCCCCAGGATCAGATGAGCAGTTCTTC
CDR3aa: CASSPSPGSDEQFF